This T cell receptor (beta chain) comes out of a study of cytomegalovirus exposure and HLA in healthy donors. In the PCR, 60 Vbeta and 13 Jbeta primers were used. Sequencing was performed with immunoSEQ multiplex PCR; in TCRdb, only in-frame clones are kept and a portion is missing. The sample has about 140,000 clones, 75% to 85% seen once. CDR1 GTSNPN and CDR2 SVGIG come from the germline V gene (reference sequence). With 0 bases clipped from V and 7 bases from J, the junction kept 11 bases outside the gene matches. The CDR3 has 16 amino acids. The sample comprised PBMCs. The clonotype originates from a female donor in good health and CMV-seronegative. The rearrangement uses TRBV30 and TRBJ1-5; 8 bases are shared with TRBD1. The CDR3 nucleotides are TGTGCCTGGAGTGTATACTCCAGGGGGCCCGGGCAGCCCCAGCATTTT. Protein: CAWSVYSRGPGQPQHF. Full variable domain (missing parts from reference TRBV30 and TRBJ1-5): SQTIHQWPATLVQPVGSPLSLECTVEGTSNPNLYWYRQAAGRGLQLLFYSVGIGQISSEVPQNLSASRPQDRQFILSSKKLLLSDSGFYLCAWSVYSRGPGQPQHFGDGTRLSIL.